One and the same sample provided the 5 T cell receptor beta chains below, sequenced in a study of CD8 T cells in ankylosing spondylitis. One entry per CDR3 protein, called by TCRdb with MiXCR from the 5' RACE reads. Found here are 250,000 to 350,000 distinct CDR3 sequences, 20% of them singletons; the top ten hold less than 9%. Sequencing was carried out using blood, either unsorted or a sorted T cell fraction (not recorded which). Receptor source: a male donor with ankylosing spondylitis or in good health (not recorded which).

The chain joins TRBV4-2 to TRBJ1-1; D is possibly TRBD1 (5 bases). This CDR3 is built from 14 residues. Germline values: CDR1 LGHNA, CDR2 YNFKEQ. CDR3 sequence: CGSRGEALNTEAFF. CDR3 coding DNA: TGTGGCTCGAGAGGGGAAGCTTTGAACACTGAAGCTTTCTTT.

This clonotype was seen at least ten times. CDR3 in DNA: TGTGCCATCAGTGAGGCAAGAATACAGGGGGCCACCGGGGAGCTGTTTTTT. The encoded protein is CAISEARIQGATGELFF. V and J are TRBV10-3 and TRBJ2-2; the match to TRBD1 covers 9 bases. Germline V CDR1 and CDR2: ENHRY, SYGVKD. Trimming removed 2 bases from V and 4 bases from J; junction bases left unmatched: 8. The CDR3 is 17 residues long.

By frequency in the sample, this clonotype is medium-sized. This chain links TRBV6-6 with TRBJ2-1; TRBD2 matches at 8 bases. This CDR3 comprises 16 residues. The germline V gene encodes CDR1 MNHNY and CDR2 SVGAGI (reference sequence). The V gene end was trimmed by 2 bases and the J gene end by 4 bases; junction bases not matched to a gene: 7. In nucleotides, the CDR3 is TGTGCCAGCAGTTACCCCCTCGCGGGGGGTTACAATGAGCAGTTCTTC. Its protein product is CASSYPLAGGYNEQFF.

The V gene is TRBV6-5, the J gene TRBJ2-1, with no clear D. The CDR3 length is 14 residues. In germline, CDR1 is MNHEY, CDR2 SVGAGI. The V gene lost 0 bases and the J gene lost 5 bases, with 8 bases spanning the gap. The CDR3, as DNA: TGTGCCAGCAGTTACTCGGTCAGCCACAATGAGCAGTTCTTC. It yields the protein CASSYSVSHNEQFF.

This clonotype was detected only a few times. The V and J genes are TRBV18 and TRBJ2-5; no definite D call. The CDR3 runs 13 residues. Germline V gene sequence: CDR1 KGHSH, CDR2 LQKENI. The V end was cut by 4 bases, the J end by 2 bases, with 8 bases between. The CDR3 reads CASSLALQETQYF. DNA of the CDR3: TGTGCCAGCTCACTGGCCCTTCAAGAGACCCAGTACTTC.